This T cell receptor (beta chain) was identified in a study of cytomegalovirus exposure and HLA in healthy donors. Study summary: Within the Caucasian-associated ancestry cluster were around 81% of the approximately 400 genotyped donors. Study-level points and caveats: In an earlier analysis, about 87% or about 30%: the productive usage of most TCR beta V segments. TCR beta V- and J-gene trimming, according to a later analysis, was linked to a missense DCLRE1C variant.

The CDR3 has 15 residues. The V gene's germline CDR1 is SGHKS and CDR2 YYEKEE (reference sequence). Trimming left V 1 base short and J 8 bases short, with 16 bases between. This clone has just one count. Antigen: not known. This PCR relied on a set of 60 Vbeta primers and 13 Jbeta primers. Clones were sequenced by immunoSEQ multiplex PCR, and TCRdb holds only the in-frame ones, with some missing. The sample consists of 160,000 or so clones, about 82% of them appearing once. The receptor comes from a woman aged 25 to 39 in good health and CMV-seropositive. The material sequenced was PBMCs. The genes are TRBV5-5 and TRBJ2-1; the D gene is possibly TRBD2 (7 bases). The CDR3 DNA sequence: TGTGCCAGCAGCTTGTCGGGGGGCCCCTTCGATGAGCAGTTCTTC. It yields the protein CASSLSGGPFDEQFF.